The 6 T cell receptor beta chains in this list originate from one sample, sequenced in a study of cytomegalovirus exposure and HLA in healthy donors. The PCR was carried out with 60 Vbeta primers and 13 Jbeta primers. Method: immunoSEQ multiplex PCR; TCRdb's copy keeps in-frame clones and lacks some. This table holds around 100,000 clones, roughly a tenth found once. The material sequenced was PBMCs. All receptors come from a middle-aged man in good health and CMV-seropositive.

The chain employs TRBV6-4 and TRBJ2-3; 13 bases agree with TRBD2. Germline V gene data show CDR1 as MRHNA and CDR2 as SNTAGT. The trim removed 3 bases at V and 4 bases at J, leaving 4 bases unmatched. The CDR3 sequence is 16 residues long. The CDR3 here is CASSESLAGGADTQYF. CDR3 bases: TGTGCCAGCAGTGAATCACTAGCGGGAGGGGCAGATACGCAGTATTTT.

This clone was counted a few times. The chain carries TRBV15 and TRBJ2-5, with 8 positions matching TRBD1. Per germline, CDR1 LNHNV and CDR2 YYDKDF (reference sequence). J was trimmed by 5 bases and V by 5 bases; bases with no gene match: 19. The CDR3 covers 18 residues. The CDR3: CATSPRGHRGVGWETQYF. CDR3 sequence (DNA): TGTGCCACCAGCCCCAGGGGGCACAGGGGGGTAGGGTGGGAGACCCAGTACTTC.

This chain links TRBV6-6 with TRBJ2-7; TRBD1 is a possible D gene (5 bases). The germline CDR1 and CDR2 sequences are MNHNY and SVGAGI (reference sequence). Trimming stripped 6 bases from V and 6 bases from J, with 21 bases between. The CDR3 spans 15 residues. The CDR3 is CASSGSGQGLGEQYF. In DNA, the CDR3 is TGTGCCAGCAGCGGATCTGGGCAGGGCCTGGGCGAGCAGTACTTC.

This clone was seen more than once but under ten times. The V and J genes are TRBV6-1 and TRBJ2-7; 7 bases line up with TRBD2. The germline CDR1 and CDR2 sequences are MNHNS and SASEGT. Trimming removed 6 bases from V and 2 bases from J; junction bases left unmatched: 10. This CDR3 spans 15 amino acids. The CDR3 loop reads CASRDILAPTYEQYF. CDR3 sequence (DNA): TGTGCCAGCAGAGATATACTAGCGCCGACCTACGAGCAGTACTTC.

The rearrangement joins TRBV4-3 to TRBJ1-2, with D perhaps matching TRBD1 (5 bases). This CDR3 is built from 14 residues. The germline V and J ends were trimmed by 1 base and 4 bases, with 10 bases remaining between them. Per the germline V gene, CDR1 is LGHNA and CDR2 is YSLEER. DNA for the CDR3: TGCGCCAGCAGCCAAGCGACAGAAGGCTATGGCTACACCTTC. Translating gives CASSQATEGYGYTF.

The chain joins TRBV4-2 to TRBJ2-3; 10 bases line up with TRBD2. The V segment lost 1 base and the J segment 1 base; nucleotides outside the gene matches: 11. Germline V gene sequence: CDR1 LGHNA, CDR2 YNFKEQ. CDR3 size: 19 residues. In DNA form, the CDR3 reads TGTGCCAGCAGCCAAGCAATGCAAACTAGCGGGACGGGCACAGATACGCAGTATTTT. It is translated as CASSQAMQTSGTGTDTQYF.